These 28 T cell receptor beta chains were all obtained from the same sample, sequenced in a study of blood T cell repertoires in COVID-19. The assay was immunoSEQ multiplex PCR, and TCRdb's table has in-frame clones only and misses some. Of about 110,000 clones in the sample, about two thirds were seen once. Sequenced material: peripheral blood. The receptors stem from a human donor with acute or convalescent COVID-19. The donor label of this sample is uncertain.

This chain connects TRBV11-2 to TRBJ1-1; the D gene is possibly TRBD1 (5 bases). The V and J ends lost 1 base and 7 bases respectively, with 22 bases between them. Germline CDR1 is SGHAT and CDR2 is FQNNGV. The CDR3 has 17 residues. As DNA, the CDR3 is TGTGCCAGCAGCTTAGCCCGACAGCTGACAAGGGCCGGTGAAGCTTTCTTT. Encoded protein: CASSLARQLTRAGEAFF. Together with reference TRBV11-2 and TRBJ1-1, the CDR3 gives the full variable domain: EAGVAQSPRYKIIEKRQSVAFWCNPISGHATLYWYQQILGQGPKLLIQFQNNGVVDDSQLPKDRFSAERLKGVDSTLKIQPAKLEDSAVYLCASSLARQLTRAGEAFFGQGTRLTVV.

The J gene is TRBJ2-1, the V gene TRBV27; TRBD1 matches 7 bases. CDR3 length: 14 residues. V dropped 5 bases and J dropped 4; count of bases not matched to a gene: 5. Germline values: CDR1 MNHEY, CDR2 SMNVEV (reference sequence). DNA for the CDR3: TGTGCCAGCAGTCCGGGACAGCTTTACAATGAGCAGTTCTTC. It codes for CASSPGQLYNEQFF.

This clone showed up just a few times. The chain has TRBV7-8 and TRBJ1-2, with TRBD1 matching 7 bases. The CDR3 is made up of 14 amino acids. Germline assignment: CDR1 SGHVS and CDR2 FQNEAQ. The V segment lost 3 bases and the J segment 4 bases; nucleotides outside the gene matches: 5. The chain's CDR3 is CASSLGTDFYGYTF. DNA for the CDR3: TGTGCCAGCAGCTTGGGGACAGATTTCTATGGCTACACCTTC.

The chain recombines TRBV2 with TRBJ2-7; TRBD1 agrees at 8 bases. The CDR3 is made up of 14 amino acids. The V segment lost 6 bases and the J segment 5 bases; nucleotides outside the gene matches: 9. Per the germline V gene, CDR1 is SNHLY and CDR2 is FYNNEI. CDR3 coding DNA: TGTGCCAGCAGGATAAGACAGGGGAGCCACGAGCAGTACTTC. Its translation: CASRIRQGSHEQYF. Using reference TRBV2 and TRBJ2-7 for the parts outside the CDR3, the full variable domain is EPEVTQTPSHQVTQMGQEVILRCVPISNHLYFYWYRQILGQKVEFLVSFYNNEISEKSEIFDDQFSVERPDGSNFTLKIRSTKLEDSAMYFCASRIRQGSHEQYFGPGTRLTVT.

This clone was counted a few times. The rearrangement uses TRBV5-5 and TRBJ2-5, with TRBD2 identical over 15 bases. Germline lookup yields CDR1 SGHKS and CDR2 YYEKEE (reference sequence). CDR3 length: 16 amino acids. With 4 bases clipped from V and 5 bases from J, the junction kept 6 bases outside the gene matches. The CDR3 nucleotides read TGTGCCAGCAGCCCGGGACTAGCGGGGGGCGAGGAGACCCAGTACTTC. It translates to CASSPGLAGGEETQYF.

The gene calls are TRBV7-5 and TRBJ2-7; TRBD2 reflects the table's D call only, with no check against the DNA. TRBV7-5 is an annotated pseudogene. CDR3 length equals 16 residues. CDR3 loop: CVRSGRAKGDIYEQYF. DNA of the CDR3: TGTGTCAGAAGCGGCCGAGCAAAGGGAGATATATACGAGCAGTACTTC.

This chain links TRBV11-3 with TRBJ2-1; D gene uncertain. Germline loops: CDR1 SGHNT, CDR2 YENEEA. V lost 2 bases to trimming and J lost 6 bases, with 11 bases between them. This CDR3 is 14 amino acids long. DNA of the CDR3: TGTGCCAGCAGCTTATCCCTTCGAGGCAATGAGCAGTTCTTC. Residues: CASSLSLRGNEQFF.

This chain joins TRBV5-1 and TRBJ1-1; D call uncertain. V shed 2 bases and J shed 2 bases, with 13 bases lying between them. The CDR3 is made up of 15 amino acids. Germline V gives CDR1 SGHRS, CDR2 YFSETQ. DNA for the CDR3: TGCGCCAGCAGCTTCGAAACACATCGTAACACTGAAGCTTTCTTT. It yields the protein CASSFETHRNTEAFF.

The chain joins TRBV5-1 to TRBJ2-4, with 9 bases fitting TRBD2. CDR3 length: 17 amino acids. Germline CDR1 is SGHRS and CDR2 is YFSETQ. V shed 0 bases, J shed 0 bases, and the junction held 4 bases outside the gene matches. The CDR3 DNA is TGCGCCAGCAGCTTGGGTCCGCGGGAGGGAGCCAAAAACATTCAGTACTTC. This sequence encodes CASSLGPREGAKNIQYF.

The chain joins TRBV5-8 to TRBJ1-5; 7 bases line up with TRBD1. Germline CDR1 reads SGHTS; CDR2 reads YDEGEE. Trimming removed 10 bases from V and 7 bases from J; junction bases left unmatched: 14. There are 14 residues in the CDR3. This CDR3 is CAGNRGEIRQPQHF. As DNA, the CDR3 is TGTGCCGGGAACAGGGGTGAGATTAGGCAGCCCCAGCATTTT.

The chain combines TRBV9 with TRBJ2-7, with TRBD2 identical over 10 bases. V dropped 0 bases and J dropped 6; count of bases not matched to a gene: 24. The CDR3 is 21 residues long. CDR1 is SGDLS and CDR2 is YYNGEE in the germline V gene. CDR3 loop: CASSVATYKAGGPSGAREQYV. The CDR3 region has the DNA TGTGCCAGCAGCGTAGCGACATACAAAGCGGGGGGGCCGAGTGGGGCTCGCGAGCAGTACGTC.

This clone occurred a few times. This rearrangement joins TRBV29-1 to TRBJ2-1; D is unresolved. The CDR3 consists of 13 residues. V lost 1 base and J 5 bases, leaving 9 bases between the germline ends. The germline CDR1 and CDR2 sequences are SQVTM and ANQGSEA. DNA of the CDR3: TGCAGCGTTGAAGTATTCCCGGACAATGAGCAGTTCTTC. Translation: CSVEVFPDNEQFF.

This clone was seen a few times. The CDR3 spells CASSLAGQTNTEAFF. CDR3 nucleotides: TGCGCCAGCAGCTTGGCTGGACAGACGAACACTGAAGCTTTCTTT. The chain is built from TRBV5-1 and TRBJ1-1; D is possibly TRBD1 (6 bases). The CDR3 contains 15 residues. The V and J ends lost 0 bases and 1 base respectively, with 10 bases between them. Germline loops: CDR1 SGHRS, CDR2 YFSETQ. Full variable domain (remainder filled in from reference TRBV5-1 and TRBJ1-1): KAGVTQTPRYLIKTRGQQVTLSCSPISGHRSVSWYQQTPGQGLQFLFEYFSETQRNKGNFPGRFSGRQFSNSRSEMNVSTLELGDSALYLCASSLAGQTNTEAFFGQGTRLTVV.

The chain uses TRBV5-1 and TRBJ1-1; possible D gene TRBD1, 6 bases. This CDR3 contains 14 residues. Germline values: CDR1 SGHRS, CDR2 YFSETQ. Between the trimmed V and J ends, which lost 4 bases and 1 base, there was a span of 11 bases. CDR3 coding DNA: TGCGCCAGCAGCGAACAGGGTGGGAACACTGAAGCTTTCTTT. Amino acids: CASSEQGGNTEAFF.

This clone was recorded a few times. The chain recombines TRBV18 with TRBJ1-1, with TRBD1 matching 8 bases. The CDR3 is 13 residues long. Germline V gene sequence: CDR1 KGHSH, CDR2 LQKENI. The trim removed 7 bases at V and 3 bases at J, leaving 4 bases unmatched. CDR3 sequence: CASFQGADTEAFF. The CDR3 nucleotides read TGTGCCAGCTTTCAGGGGGCGGACACTGAAGCTTTCTTT.

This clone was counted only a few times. The DNA for the CDR3 is TGTGCCAGCAGCCTAAAAGCAGGAACTAATGAAAAACTGTTTTTT. Amino acid sequence: CASSLKAGTNEKLFF. The gene calls are TRBV6-5 and TRBJ1-4; D call uncertain. Germline CDR1 is MNHEY and CDR2 is SVGAGI. The CDR3 is 15 amino acids. V was cut by 6 bases and J by 1 base, with 12 bases left in between.

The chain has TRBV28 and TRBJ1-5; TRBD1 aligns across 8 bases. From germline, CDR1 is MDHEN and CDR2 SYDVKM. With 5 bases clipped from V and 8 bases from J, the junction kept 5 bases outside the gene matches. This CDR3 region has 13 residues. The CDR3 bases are TGTGCCAGCAGTCACACGACAGGGGAGCCCCAGCATTTT. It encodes CASSHTTGEPQHF.

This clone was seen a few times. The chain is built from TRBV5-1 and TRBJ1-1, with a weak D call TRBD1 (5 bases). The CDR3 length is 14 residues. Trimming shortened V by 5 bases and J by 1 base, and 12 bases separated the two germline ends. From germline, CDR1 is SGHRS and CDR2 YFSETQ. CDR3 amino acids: CASSYDGGNTEAFF. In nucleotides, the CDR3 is TGCGCCAGCAGTTACGACGGGGGGAACACTGAAGCTTTCTTT.

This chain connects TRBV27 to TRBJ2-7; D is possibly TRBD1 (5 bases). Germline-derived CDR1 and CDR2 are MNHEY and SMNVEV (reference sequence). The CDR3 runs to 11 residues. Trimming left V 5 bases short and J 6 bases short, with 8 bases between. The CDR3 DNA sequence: TGTGCCAGCAGTCAGGGTCCCGAGCAGTACTTC. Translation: CASSQGPEQYF.

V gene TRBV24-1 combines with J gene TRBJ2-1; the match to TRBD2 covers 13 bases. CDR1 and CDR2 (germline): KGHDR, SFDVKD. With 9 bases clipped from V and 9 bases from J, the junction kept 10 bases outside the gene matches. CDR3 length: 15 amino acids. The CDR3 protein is CATAGLAGAGGEQFF. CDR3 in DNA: TGTGCCACCGCAGGACTAGCGGGGGCCGGCGGTGAGCAGTTCTTC.

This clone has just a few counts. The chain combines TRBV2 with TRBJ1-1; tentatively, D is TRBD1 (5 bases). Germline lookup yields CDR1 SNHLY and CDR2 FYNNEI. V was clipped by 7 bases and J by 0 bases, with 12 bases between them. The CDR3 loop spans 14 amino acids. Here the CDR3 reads CASTPGWLNTEAFF. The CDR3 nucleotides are TGTGCCAGCACTCCAGGGTGGTTGAACACTGAAGCTTTCTTT.

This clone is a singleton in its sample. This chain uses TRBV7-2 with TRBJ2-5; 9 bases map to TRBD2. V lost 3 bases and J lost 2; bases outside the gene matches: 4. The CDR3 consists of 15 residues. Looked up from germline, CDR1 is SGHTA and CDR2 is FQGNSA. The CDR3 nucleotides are TGTGCCAGCAGCTTCGGGGCGGGGGGGCAAGAGACCCAGTACTTC. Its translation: CASSFGAGGQETQYF.

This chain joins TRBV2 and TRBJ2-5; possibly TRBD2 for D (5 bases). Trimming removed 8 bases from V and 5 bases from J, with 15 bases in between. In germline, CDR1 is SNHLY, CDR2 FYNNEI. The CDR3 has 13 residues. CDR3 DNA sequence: TGTGCCAGCCGGCGGTTCACGGGGGAGACCCAGTACTTC. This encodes CASRRFTGETQYF.

CDR3 sequence: CASSRAGVGGEKLFF. For the CDR3, the DNA is TGTGCCAGCAGTAGGGCCGGGGTCGGCGGTGAAAAACTGTTTTTT. The chain is built from TRBV6-5 and TRBJ1-4; no firm D call. This CDR3 has 15 amino acids. V was clipped by 5 bases and J by 7 bases, with 17 bases between them. Germline loops: CDR1 MNHEY, CDR2 SVGAGI.

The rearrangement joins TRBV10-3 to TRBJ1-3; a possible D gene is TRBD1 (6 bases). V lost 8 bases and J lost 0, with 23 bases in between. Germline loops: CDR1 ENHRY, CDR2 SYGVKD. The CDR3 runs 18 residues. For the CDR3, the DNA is TGTGCCATCTCATCGAGTTGGTGGGACATCAGCTCTGGAAACACCATATATTTT. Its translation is CAISSSWWDISSGNTIYF.

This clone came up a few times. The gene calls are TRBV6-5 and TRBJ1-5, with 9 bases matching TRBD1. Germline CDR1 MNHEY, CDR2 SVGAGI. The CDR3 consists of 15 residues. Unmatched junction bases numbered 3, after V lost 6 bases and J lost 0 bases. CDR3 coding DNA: TGTGCCAGCAGCGTGGACAGGGGTAGCAATCAGCCCCAGCATTTT. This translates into CASSVDRGSNQPQHF.

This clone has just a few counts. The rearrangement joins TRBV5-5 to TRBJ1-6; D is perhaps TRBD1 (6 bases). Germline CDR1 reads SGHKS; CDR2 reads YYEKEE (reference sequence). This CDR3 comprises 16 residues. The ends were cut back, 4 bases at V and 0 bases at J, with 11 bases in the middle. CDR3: CASSDGQSSYNSPLHF. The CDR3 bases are TGTGCCAGCAGCGACGGACAGAGCTCCTATAATTCACCCCTCCACTTT.

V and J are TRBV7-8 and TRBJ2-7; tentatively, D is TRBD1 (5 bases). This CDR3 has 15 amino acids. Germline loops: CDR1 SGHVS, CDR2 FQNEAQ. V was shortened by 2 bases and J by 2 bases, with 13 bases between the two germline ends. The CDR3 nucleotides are TGTGCCAGCAGCTTATGGGCAGGGAATCCCTACGAGCAGTACTTC. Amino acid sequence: CASSLWAGNPYEQYF.